This T cell receptor (beta chain) is drawn from a study of blood T cell repertoires in COVID-19. Data came from immunoSEQ multiplex PCR; TCRdb stores just in-frame clones and leaves some out. The sample gives about 340,000 clones, around 90% of which show up once; around 3.5% is in the top ten. This CDR3 contains 15 residues. V lost 3 bases, J lost 2 bases, and 12 bases lay in between. Germline CDR1 is MNHNS and CDR2 is SASEGT. The chain joins TRBV6-1 to TRBJ2-3, with a weak D call TRBD2 (6 bases). The TCR originated in a woman between 18 and 30 years old who had recovered from COVID-19. Source material: peripheral blood. CDR3 in amino acids: CASSDGGTHTDTQYF. The CDR3 nucleotides are TGTGCCAGCAGTGACGGGGGAACCCACACAGATACGCAGTATTTT.